What follows are 8 T cell receptor beta chains derived from one specimen sequenced in a study of immune characterization of retroperitoneal liposarcoma. TCRdb independently ran MiXCR on the PCR reads; one entry per CDR3 protein. This sample has roughly 9,800 distinct CDR3 sequences, with about 27% found just once. Material for sequencing was tumor tissue. All receptors derive from a male donor with retroperitoneal liposarcoma.

This clonotype is medium-sized within its sample. The chain links TRBV27 to TRBJ2-2; D assignment may be TRBD1 or TRBD2 (6 bases each). Germline CDR1 and CDR2: MNHEY and SMNVEV (reference sequence). Between the trimmed V and J ends, which lost 5 bases and 4 bases, there was a span of 11 bases. The CDR3 loop spans 14 amino acids. CDR3 nucleotides: TGTGCCAGCAGTCTACAGGGAGGCACCGGGGAGCTGTTTTTT. The encoded protein is CASSLQGGTGELFF.

The rearrangement links TRBV4-1 to TRBJ2-1; possibly TRBD2 for D (6 bases). V was trimmed by 1 base and J by 0 bases, leaving 19 bases between them. This CDR3 is 19 amino acids long. Germline CDR1 reads MGHRA; CDR2 reads YSYEKL. CDR3 bases: TGCGCCAGCAGCCAAGGCCTGGGGAGGACGGCGAGCTCCTACAATGAGCAGTTCTTC. Protein sequence: CASSQGLGRTASSYNEQFF.

This clonotype was detected ten times or more. This sequence joins TRBV10-1 and TRBJ2-1; D gene unclear. The CDR3 runs to 13 residues. Germline V CDR1 and CDR2: WNHNN, SYGVQD (reference sequence). The ends were cut back, 5 bases at V and 5 bases at J, with 10 bases in the middle. CDR3 region: CASSLGLNNEQFF. Written as DNA, the CDR3 is TGCGCCAGCAGTTTAGGGCTCAACAATGAGCAGTTCTTC.

The genes are TRBV4-3 and TRBJ2-5, with a weak D call TRBD1 (5 bases). Germline lookup yields CDR1 LGHNA and CDR2 YSLEER. The CDR3 sequence is 15 residues long. Trimming pared 0 bases from V and 2 bases from J, leaving 10 bases between. Here the CDR3 DNA reads TGCGCCAGCAGCCAAGAGACAGCCGTTCAAGAGACCCAGTACTTC. It specifies CASSQETAVQETQYF.

This clonotype was seen more than once but under ten times. This chain connects TRBV10-2 to TRBJ1-2, with D maybe TRBD1 (6 bases). V lost 3 bases and J 3 bases, leaving 11 bases between the germline ends. The CDR3 is 14 amino acids. Germline V gene lookup returns CDR1 WSHSY and CDR2 SAAADI. In DNA, the CDR3 is TGCGCCAGCAGTGACCTCGGGGGGCACTATGGCTACACCTTC. This encodes CASSDLGGHYGYTF.

The rearrangement uses TRBV7-9 and TRBJ2-5, with 10 bases lining up with TRBD1. Germline values: CDR1 SEHNR, CDR2 FQNEAQ (reference sequence). V was clipped by 7 bases and J by 5 bases; unmatched bases: 7. The CDR3 length is 14 residues. CDR3 residues: CASKRDRGRETQYF. CDR3 sequence (DNA): TGTGCCAGCAAGAGGGACAGGGGTAGGGAGACCCAGTACTTC.

V gene TRBV6-8 combines with J gene TRBJ2-1, with D perhaps assigned TRBD1 or TRBD2 (6 bases each). The CDR3 totals 14 residues. The V and J ends lost 0 bases and 10 bases respectively, with 13 bases between them. Germline V gives CDR1 MNHGY, CDR2 SAAAGT. CDR3: CASSYSGGIYEQFF. CDR3 nucleotides: TGTGCCAGCAGTTACTCGGGGGGCATCTACGAGCAGTTCTTC.

This clonotype was counted ten times or more. The chain is built from TRBV7-8 and TRBJ2-2; unclear D gene. Trimming left V 5 bases short and J 5 bases short, with 6 bases between. The CDR3 is made up of 12 amino acids. Germline V gene lookup returns CDR1 SGHVS and CDR2 FQNEAQ. CDR3 protein: CASSPLTGELFF. The CDR3 DNA is TGTGCCAGCAGCCCTCTTACCGGGGAGCTGTTTTTT. Filled out from reference TRBV7-8 and TRBJ2-2, the complete variable domain reads GAGVSQSPRYKVAKRGQDVALRCDPISGHVSLFWYQQALGQGPEFLTYFQNEAQLDKSGLPSDRFFAERPEGSVSTLKIQRTQQEDSAVYLCASSPLTGELFFGEGSRLTVL.